These T cell receptor beta chains were read from a single sample in a study of blood T cell repertoires in COVID-19. Method: immunoSEQ multiplex PCR; TCRdb's copy keeps in-frame clones and lacks some. The table includes about 330,000 clones, 80% to 90% detected once. Sequenced material: PBMCs or T cells enriched from blood (not recorded which). The receptors here all came from a man between 25 and 39 years old who had recovered from COVID-19. CDR3s include the opening cysteine and the closing phenylalanine or tryptophan. A D gene is named only where the DNA matches it firmly. Some rows mark clone size as missing; the rest say once, few, many or name a class of expanded clone.

len: 17; d_gene: TRBD2; abundance: -; j_gene: TRBJ2-5; v_gene: TRBV5-1; CDR3nt: TGCGCCAGCAGCGGCGGGCGGGGGACTAGCGGAAAAGAGACCCAGTACTTC; CDR3aa: CASSGGRGTSGKETQYF
len: 17; d_gene: TRBD2; abundance: -; j_gene: TRBJ2-2; v_gene: TRBV19; CDR3nt: TGTGCCAGTAGTATATATGGGACTAGCGGGAGGACCGGGGAGCTGTTTTTT; CDR3aa: CASSIYGTSGRTGELFF
len: 15; d_gene: -; abundance: -; j_gene: TRBJ2-7; v_gene: TRBV4-1; CDR3nt: TGCGCCAGCAGCCAAGACCCGACTGTCTCCTACGAGCAGTACTTC; CDR3aa: CASSQDPTVSYEQYF
len: 16; d_gene: TRBD2; abundance: -; j_gene: TRBJ2-1; v_gene: TRBV5-4; CDR3nt: TGTGCCAGCAGCTCCTTTCTAGCGGGGGGGTACAATGAGCAGTTCTTC; CDR3aa: CASSSFLAGGYNEQFF
len: 12; d_gene: TRBD1; abundance: -; j_gene: TRBJ1-1; v_gene: TRBV18; CDR3nt: TGTGCCAGCTCCCACCCAGGGACAGAGGCTTTCTTT; CDR3aa: CASSHPGTEAFF
len: 14; d_gene: TRBD1; abundance: -; j_gene: TRBJ1-3; v_gene: TRBV28; CDR3nt: TGTGCCAGCAGCGCAGGGGGGATTGGAAACACCATATATTTT; CDR3aa: CASSAGGIGNTIYF
len: 14; d_gene: -; abundance: -; j_gene: TRBJ2-3; v_gene: TRBV9; CDR3nt: TGTGCCAGCAGCGTAACAGGGAGCACAGATACGCAGTATTTT; CDR3aa: CASSVTGSTDTQYF
len: 13; d_gene: -; abundance: -; j_gene: TRBJ2-5; v_gene: TRBV28; CDR3nt: TGTGCCAGCAGTTTTGTAGTCCCAGAGACCCAGTACTTC; CDR3aa: CASSFVVPETQYF
len: 17; d_gene: -; abundance: -; j_gene: TRBJ2-3; v_gene: TRBV13; CDR3nt: TGTGCCAGCAGCAGCCCGAGGGCAGGGGCCAGCACAGATACGCAGTATTTT; CDR3aa: CASSSPRAGASTDTQYF
len: 14; d_gene: TRBD1; abundance: -; j_gene: TRBJ1-6; v_gene: TRBV18; CDR3nt: TGTGCCAGCTCGTCCGGACAGGGTTGGTCACCCCTCCACTTT; CDR3aa: CASSSGQGWSPLHF
len: 15; d_gene: -; abundance: -; j_gene: TRBJ1-3; v_gene: TRBV3-1/TRBV3-2; CDR3nt: TGTGCCAGCAGCCAAGATCCAGGGGTTGGAAACACCATATATTTT; CDR3aa: CASSQDPGVGNTIYF
len: 13; d_gene: -; abundance: -; j_gene: TRBJ1-3; v_gene: TRBV28; CDR3nt: TGTGCCAGCAGCCAGGGCTCTGGAAACACCATATATTTT; CDR3aa: CASSQGSGNTIYF
len: 16; d_gene: TRBD2; abundance: -; j_gene: TRBJ2-1; v_gene: TRBV19; CDR3nt: TGTGCCAGTAGTATATATCTAGCGGGGATTTACAATGAGCAGTTCTTC; CDR3aa: CASSIYLAGIYNEQFF
len: 13; d_gene: TRBD1; abundance: -; j_gene: TRBJ1-2; v_gene: TRBV2; CDR3nt: TGTGCCAGCAGTCGACAGGGGGAGGATGGCTACACCTTC; CDR3aa: CASSRQGEDGYTF
len: 14; d_gene: TRBD1; abundance: -; j_gene: TRBJ2-2; v_gene: TRBV6-5; CDR3nt: TGTGCCAGCAGGAGAAGGACAGGGGCCGGGGAGCTGTTTTTT; CDR3aa: CASRRRTGAGELFF
len: 15; d_gene: TRBD2; abundance: -; j_gene: TRBJ2-1; v_gene: TRBV15; CDR3nt: TGTGCCACCAGCGGGGGGACTAGGGGCCTCAATGAGCAGTTCTTC; CDR3aa: CATSGGTRGLNEQFF
len: 16; d_gene: -; abundance: once; j_gene: TRBJ1-5; v_gene: TRBV19; CDR3nt: TGTGCCAGTAGTTCCCGACTAGGACTGATCAATCAGCCCCAGCATTTT; CDR3aa: CASSSRLGLINQPQHF
len: 13; d_gene: TRBD2; abundance: -; j_gene: TRBJ2-2; v_gene: TRBV5-6; CDR3nt: TGTGCCAGCAGCTTTAGCGGGACCGGGGAGCTGTTTTTT; CDR3aa: CASSFSGTGELFF
len: 15; d_gene: -; abundance: -; j_gene: TRBJ2-7; v_gene: TRBV4-2; CDR3nt: TGTGCCAGCAGCCAAGGAGGAACTAAGAACTACGAGCAGTACTTC; CDR3aa: CASSQGGTKNYEQYF
len: 16; d_gene: -; abundance: few; j_gene: TRBJ1-4; v_gene: TRBV5-1; CDR3nt: TGCGCCAGCAGCTGGACAGCCTTTGCAACTAATGAAAAACTGTTTTTT; CDR3aa: CASSWTAFATNEKLFF
len: 13; d_gene: -; abundance: -; j_gene: TRBJ2-7; v_gene: TRBV11-2; CDR3nt: TGTGCCAGCAGCTTAGGAGGAACCTTTGAGCAGTACTTC; CDR3aa: CASSLGGTFEQYF
len: 16; d_gene: TRBD1; abundance: many; j_gene: TRBJ1-3; v_gene: TRBV2; CDR3nt: TGTGCCAGCAGATCGGGACAGGCCGCCTCTGGAAACACCATATATTTT; CDR3aa: CASRSGQAASGNTIYF
len: 15; d_gene: TRBD1; abundance: -; j_gene: TRBJ1-3; v_gene: TRBV7-6; CDR3nt: TGTGCCAGCGCGGGACTGGGACAGGGGGCCAACACCATATATTTT; CDR3aa: CASAGLGQGANTIYF
len: 13; d_gene: -; abundance: -; j_gene: TRBJ1-2; v_gene: TRBV28; CDR3nt: TGTGCCAGCAGTTTATCACAGGAATATGGCTACACCTTC; CDR3aa: CASSLSQEYGYTF
len: 14; d_gene: -; abundance: -; j_gene: TRBJ1-2; v_gene: TRBV11-2; CDR3nt: TGTGCCAGCAGCTTAGACGGGGGGTACTATGGCTACACCTTC; CDR3aa: CASSLDGGYYGYTF